The 12 T cell receptor beta chains reported below all come from one sample, sequenced in a study of T-cell reconstitution after alpha-beta-depleted transplantation in children. TCRbeta library construction was performed incorporating unique molecular identifiers. TCRdb processed the PCR reads anew with MiXCR; each CDR3 protein has one entry. The profile shows 530,000 or so distinct CDR3 sequences, around 27% of them singletons. The source was PBMCs, collected before TCRalphabeta/CD19-depleted stem cell transplant. The receptors shown here come from a boy under three years old with Wiskott-Aldrich syndrome, due to receive a stem cell transplant.

This clonotype was counted a few times. The chain employs TRBV7-7 and TRBJ2-5; 8 bases are shared with TRBD1. Per the germline V gene, CDR1 is SSHAT and CDR2 is FNYEAQ (reference sequence). This CDR3 comprises 13 residues. The J segment lost 3 bases and the V segment lost 4 bases, leaving 1 base of the junction unmatched. CDR3 in DNA: TGTGCCAGCAGCTCGACAGGGGAAGAGACCCAGTACTTC. It specifies CASSSTGEETQYF. The variable domain in full, with the rest retrieved from reference TRBV7-7 and TRBJ2-5, is GAGVSQSPRYKVTKRGQDVTLRCDPISSHATLYWYQQALGQGPEFLTYFNYEAQPDKSGLPSDRFSAERPEGSISTLTIQRTEQRDSAMYRCASSSTGEETQYFGPGTRLLVL.

This clonotype showed up just once. The chain joins TRBV5-1 to TRBJ2-2, with D possibly being TRBD1 (6 bases). V lost 4 bases and J lost 0, with 16 bases in between. The germline CDR1 and CDR2 sequences are SGHRS and YFSETQ. This CDR3 has 17 residues. CDR3 coding DNA: TGCGCCAGCAGCCGGATATGGGGGCGGGCGAACACCGGGGAGCTGTTTTTT. Translated: CASSRIWGRANTGELFF.

V and J are TRBV2 and TRBJ2-1, with a weak D call TRBD2 (5 bases). From germline, CDR1 is SNHLY and CDR2 FYNNEI. The CDR3 has 14 residues. V lost 7 bases and J lost 1, with 11 bases in between. CDR3 in amino acids: CASMGWTSYNEQFF. CDR3 coding DNA: TGTGCCAGCATGGGGTGGACTTCCTACAATGAGCAGTTCTTC.

CDR3 nucleotides: TGTGCCAGCAGCTTTCTTGTGGGGGACTCAAGGTATTTT. This encodes CASSFLVGDSRYF. This chain links TRBV7-9 with TRBJ2-3; tentatively, D is TRBD2 (6 bases). The CDR3 spans 13 residues. Germline CDR1 and CDR2: SEHNR and FQNEAQ (reference sequence). V was trimmed by 3 bases and J by 14 bases, leaving 18 bases between them. Based on the CDR3 plus reference TRBV7-9 and TRBJ2-3, the full variable domain is DTGVSQNPRHKITKRGQNVTFRCDPISEHNRLYWYRQTLGQGPEFLTYFQNEAQLEKSRLLSDRFSAERPKGSFSTLEIQRTEQGDSAMYLCASSFLVGDSRYFGPGTRLTVL.

This clonotype was counted once. The chain's CDR3 is CASSHPDRSHYGYTF. The CDR3 coding sequence is TGTGCCAGCAGCCACCCTGACAGATCTCACTATGGCTACACCTTC. The genes are TRBV4-2 and TRBJ1-2, with D maybe TRBD1 (5 bases). V dropped 3 bases and J dropped 3 bases, with 14 bases sitting between them. This CDR3 has 15 residues. Germline CDR1 LGHNA, CDR2 YNFKEQ.

The genes are TRBV3-1 and TRBJ2-3, with 10 bases matching TRBD2. Trimming cost V 2 bases and J 7 bases; bases outside gene matches: 6. There are 15 residues in the CDR3. CDR1 and CDR2 (germline): LGHDT, YNNKEL (reference sequence). In DNA, the CDR3 is TGTGCCAGCAGCCAAAGGCCTAGCGGGGGAAATACGCAGTATTTT. Residues: CASSQRPSGGNTQYF.

The chain employs TRBV5-1 and TRBJ2-2; 15 nucleotides match TRBD2. Germline V gives CDR1 SGHRS, CDR2 YFSETQ. This CDR3 has 21 amino acids. V shed 1 base, J shed 4 bases, and the junction held 14 bases outside the gene matches. DNA of the CDR3: TGCGCCAGCAGCTTGAATTTACGGACTAGCGGGAGGGCCTGGATCACCGGGGAGCTGTTTTTT. Its translation is CASSLNLRTSGRAWITGELFF.

This clonotype came up many times. The chain combines TRBV11-2 with TRBJ1-2; D is undetermined. The CDR3 totals 13 residues. V was trimmed by 3 bases and J by 8 bases, leaving 13 bases between them. Germline CDR1 and CDR2: SGHAT and FQNNGV. CDR3 in DNA: TGTGCCAGCAGCTTGGTTAGAAGTGACGGCTACACCTTC. Its translation: CASSLVRSDGYTF.

This clonotype was recorded a few times. The chain carries TRBV5-1 and TRBJ2-2, with D perhaps matching TRBD1 (5 bases). CDR1 and CDR2 from the germline V gene are SGHRS and YFSETQ. The CDR3 totals 16 residues. The V gene lost 0 bases and the J gene lost 0 bases, with 9 bases spanning the gap. CDR3 DNA sequence: TGCGCCAGCAGCTTGGCCCCAGGGACGAACACCGGGGAGCTGTTTTTT. Translated: CASSLAPGTNTGELFF. Based on the CDR3 plus reference TRBV5-1 and TRBJ2-2, the full variable domain is KAGVTQTPRYLIKTRGQQVTLSCSPISGHRSVSWYQQTPGQGLQFLFEYFSETQRNKGNFPGRFSGRQFSNSRSEMNVSTLELGDSALYLCASSLAPGTNTGELFFGEGSRLTVL.

This clonotype has only a few counts. The chain uses TRBV5-6 and TRBJ2-1, with D maybe TRBD2 (6 bases). The V gene's germline CDR1 is SGHDT and CDR2 YYEEEE. V was trimmed by 0 bases and J by 9 bases, leaving 13 bases between them. This CDR3 has 14 amino acids. CDR3 bases: TGTGCCAGCAGCTTGGACCTAGCGCGCGGTGAGCAGTTCTTC. This codes for CASSLDLARGEQFF.

This clonotype was seen a handful of times. This sequence joins TRBV20-1 and TRBJ2-7; D gene unclear. Trimming stripped 4 bases from V and 6 bases from J, with 7 bases between. The V gene's germline CDR1 is DFQATT and CDR2 SNEGSKA (reference sequence). CDR3 length equals 10 residues. The CDR3 here is CSAKTGEQYF. DNA for the CDR3: TGCAGTGCTAAGACCGGCGAGCAGTACTTC.

In this sample, this clonotype turned up a few times. The CDR3 loop is CASSFRTGFFYTEAFF. The CDR3 DNA reads as TGTGCCAGCAGCTTCCGGACGGGGTTCTTTTACACTGAAGCTTTCTTT. V and J are TRBV5-6 and TRBJ1-1; the D is unclear. Germline V gives CDR1 SGHDT, CDR2 YYEEEE. CDR3 size: 16 residues. Trimming cost V 2 bases and J 3 bases, with 17 bases left between them. Together with reference TRBV5-6 and TRBJ1-1, the CDR3 gives the full variable domain: DAGVTQSPTHLIKTRGQQVTLRCSPKSGHDTVSWYQQALGQGPQFIFQYYEEEERQRGNFPDRFSGHQFPNYSSELNVNALLLGDSALYLCASSFRTGFFYTEAFFGQGTRLTVV.